Listed below are T cell receptor beta chains from one sample, sequenced in a study of T cells in Graves' hyperthyroidism and ophthalmopathy. Each CDR3 protein is one row after TCRdb ran MiXCR on the multiplex PCR reads. This table has 500,000 to 650,000 distinct CDR3 sequences, approximately 15% appearing once. The sample was blood. The receptors derive from a woman in her thirties or forties with Graves' hyperthyroidism. The CDR3 runs from the conserved cysteine through the conserved F or W. Fields, in order: D gene, clone size, V gene, J gene, CDR3 DNA, CDR3 protein. The D gene is left open where the match is weak. Some rows have no size entry. The others give once, few or many, or a class for an expanded clone.

NA	many	TRBV28	TRBJ2-3	TGTGCCAGCAGTTTGCGCAGGTTGGCCGCAGATACGCAGTATTTT	CASSLRRLAADTQYF
NA	many	TRBV2	TRBJ1-1	TGTGCCATCCGGGCGGGGGATTCTGAAGCTTTCTTT	CAIRAGDSEAFF
NA	many	TRBV28	TRBJ1-4	TGTGCCAGCAGTTGGCCTTCCTACCCGGAAAAACTGTTTTTT	CASSWPSYPEKLFF
TRBD2	NA	TRBV5-6	TRBJ2-1	TGTGCCAGCAGCTTGGGGGGAATAGCGGGAGTCTATGAGCAGTTCTTC	CASSLGGIAGVYEQFF
TRBD2	few	TRBV2	TRBJ2-1	TGTGCCAGCAGTTGGACTAGCAACAACAATGAGCAGTTCTTC	CASSWTSNNNEQFF
NA	many	TRBV12-3/TRBV12-4	TRBJ1-1	TGTGCCAGCACCTCGGGGGACGTAGCCGTGAACACTGAAGCTTTCTTT	CASTSGDVAVNTEAFF
TRBD2	many	TRBV18	TRBJ2-5	TGTGCCAGCAGCGGACTAGCGGGAGAGACCCAGTACTTC	CASSGLAGETQYF
TRBD1	few	TRBV7-8	TRBJ2-6	TGTGCCAGCAGCTCCCGGGACAGGGTGTTTTCTGGGGCCAACGTCCTGACTTTC	CASSSRDRVFSGANVLTF
TRBD2	many	TRBV5-1	TRBJ2-1	TGCGCCAGCAGCTTGGGAACTAGCGGGAGGGCCAATGAGCAGTTCTTC	CASSLGTSGRANEQFF
TRBD1	many	TRBV27	TRBJ1-2	TGTGCCAGCAGTCTCAGGGGGCCCGACTATGGCTACACCTTC	CASSLRGPDYGYTF
TRBD2	many	TRBV3-1	TRBJ2-3	TGTGCCAGCAGCTCTAGCGGAGATACGCAGTATTTT	CASSSSGDTQYF
NA	many	TRBV4-2	TRBJ1-1	TGTGCCAGCAGCCAAGGGACTCAGAACACTGAAGCTTTCTTT	CASSQGTQNTEAFF
TRBD2	many	TRBV19	TRBJ2-7	TGTGCCAGTAGTACCTCTAGCGGGAGGTTCTACGAGCAGTACTTC	CASSTSSGRFYEQYF
NA	many	TRBV3-1	TRBJ2-5	TGTGCCAGCAGCCAAGAGGGTCTGGGGGCACAGACCCAGTACTTC	CASSQEGLGAQTQYF
NA	NA	TRBV29-1	TRBJ1-3	TGCAGCGTTCACCTCTGGACAGACCCTAACACCATATATTTT	CSVHLWTDPNTIYF
NA	many	TRBV28	TRBJ1-2	TGTGCCAGTCACCGCCAGGACTATGGCTACACCTTC	CASHRQDYGYTF
TRBD2	many	TRBV3-1	TRBJ2-3	TGTGCCAGCAGCCAGGGACTAGCGGGCTACACAGATACGCAGTATTTT	CASSQGLAGYTDTQYF
NA	NA	TRBV19	TRBJ1-4	TGTGCCAGTAGTGTCCGTCATACAACTAATGAAAAACTGTTTTTT	CASSVRHTTNEKLFF
NA	many	TRBV14	TRBJ1-1	TGTGCCAGCAGCCATACACAGGGAAACACTGAAGCTTTCTTT	CASSHTQGNTEAFF
NA	many	TRBV10-3	TRBJ2-3	TGTGCCATCAGTGAGTCGCTAGCTTCAGATACGCAGTATTTT	CAISESLASDTQYF
NA	many	TRBV12-3/TRBV12-4	TRBJ2-7	TGTGCCAGCAGTTTTGAGGACGGACCCTACGAGCAGTACTTC	CASSFEDGPYEQYF
TRBD2	many	TRBV6-1	TRBJ2-7	TGTGCCAGCAGCCCTAGCGGGGAATACGAGCAGTACTTC	CASSPSGEYEQYF
NA	NA	TRBV9	TRBJ2-7	TGTGCCAGCAGCGTAGGGGACAAGACCTACGAGCAGTACTTC	CASSVGDKTYEQYF
TRBD1	many	TRBV12-5	TRBJ2-2	TGTGCTAGTGGTTTGCAGGGGGATACCGGGGAGCTGTTTTTT	CASGLQGDTGELFF
NA	few	TRBV20-1	TRBJ1-3	TGCAGTGCTACGAAACAGGTCAACACCATATATTTT	CSATKQVNTIYF
NA	many	TRBV10-1	TRBJ2-3	TGCGCCAGCAGTGAGGTGGAGACAGATACGCAGTATTTT	CASSEVETDTQYF
TRBD2	many	TRBV29-1	TRBJ2-7	TGCAGCGTTGCAACCCGACCTAGCCTCGGGACTAATAACTACGAGCAGTACTTC	CSVATRPSLGTNNYEQYF
TRBD2	many	TRBV27	TRBJ2-3	TGTGCCAGCAGTTTATCGATAGCGGGAGGGTTCACAGATACGCAGTATTTT	CASSLSIAGGFTDTQYF
TRBD2	many	TRBV12-3/TRBV12-4	TRBJ2-7	TGTGCCAGCAGTGAACTACTAGCGGGAGGGCACGAGCAGTACTTC	CASSELLAGGHEQYF
NA	few	TRBV3-1	TRBJ2-3	TGTGCCAGCAGCGGGGTAGTCACAGATACGCAGTATTTT	CASSGVVTDTQYF
NA	NA	TRBV15	TRBJ1-5	TGTGCCACCAGCAGAGATACCTCAAATCAGCCCCAGCATTTT	CATSRDTSNQPQHF
TRBD2	many	TRBV20-1	TRBJ2-1	TGCAGTGCTAGATCCCCCCTATTGGGACTAGCGGGATCAAGCTCCTACAATGAGCAGTTCTTC	CSARSPLLGLAGSSSYNEQFF
NA	many	TRBV12-3/TRBV12-4	TRBJ1-1	TGTGCCAGCAGTTTCCCCGGGGATAGGGCTGAAGCTTTCTTT	CASSFPGDRAEAFF